This entry concerns a single T cell receptor beta chain. This CDR3 has 13 amino acids. V lost 4 bases and J lost 5, with 12 bases in between. CDR1 and CDR2 (germline): LGHDT, YNNKEL (reference sequence). The time point denotes: patch test 1, 2 weeks after DPC sensitization. Indicated treatment: therapeutic diphenylcyclopropenone sensitization with weekly scalp DPC. Venepuncture was done earlier than the placement of each patch test. In TCRdb, the RACE reads were re-called with MiXCR into one record per CDR3 protein. The sample includes roughly 200,000 distinct CDR3 sequences, about 22% of them seen just once. These data belong to a study of human T cells and chemical hapten exposure.

The chain recombines TRBV3-1 with TRBJ2-7; the D gene could be TRBD1 or TRBD2 (5 bases each). The receptor was derived from a woman aged 45-65 years with alopecia areata. Some clones in this sample may be carry-over from other donors' samples. Sample: whole blood, taken in connection with sensitization to the hapten diphenylcyclopropenone (DPC). DNA for the CDR3: TGTGCCAGCAGCCCAGAGTGGGGGAACGAGCAGTACTTC. This gives the protein CASSPEWGNEQYF.